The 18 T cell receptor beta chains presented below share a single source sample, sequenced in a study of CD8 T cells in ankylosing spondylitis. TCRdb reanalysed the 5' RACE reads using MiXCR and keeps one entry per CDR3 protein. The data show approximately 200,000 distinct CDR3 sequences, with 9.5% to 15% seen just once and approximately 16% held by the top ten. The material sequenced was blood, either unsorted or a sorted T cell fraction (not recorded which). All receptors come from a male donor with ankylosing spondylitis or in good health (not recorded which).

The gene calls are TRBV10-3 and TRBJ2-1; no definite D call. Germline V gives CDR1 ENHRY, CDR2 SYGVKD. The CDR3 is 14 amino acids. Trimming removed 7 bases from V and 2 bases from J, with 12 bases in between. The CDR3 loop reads CAITPGNPYNEQFF. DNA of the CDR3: TGTGCCATCACCCCTGGGAACCCCTACAATGAGCAGTTCTTC.

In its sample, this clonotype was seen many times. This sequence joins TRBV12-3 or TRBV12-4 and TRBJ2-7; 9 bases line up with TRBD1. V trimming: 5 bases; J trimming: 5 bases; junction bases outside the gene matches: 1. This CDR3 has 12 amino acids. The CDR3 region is CASSGQGNEQYF. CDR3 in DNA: TGTGCCAGCAGTGGACAGGGGAACGAGCAGTACTTC.

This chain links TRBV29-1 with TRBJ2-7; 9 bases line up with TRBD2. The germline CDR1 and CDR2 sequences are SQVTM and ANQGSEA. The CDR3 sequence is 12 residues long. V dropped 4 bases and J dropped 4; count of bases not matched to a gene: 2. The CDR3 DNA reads TGCAGCGTTGTTGGACTAGCGTACGAGCAGTACTTC. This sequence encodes CSVVGLAYEQYF.

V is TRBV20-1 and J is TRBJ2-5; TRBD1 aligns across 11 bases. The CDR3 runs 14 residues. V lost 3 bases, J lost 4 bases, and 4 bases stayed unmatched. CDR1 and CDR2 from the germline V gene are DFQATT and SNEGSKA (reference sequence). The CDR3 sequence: CSARGTGGSETQYF. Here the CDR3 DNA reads TGCAGTGCTAGGGGGACAGGGGGATCAGAGACCCAGTACTTC.

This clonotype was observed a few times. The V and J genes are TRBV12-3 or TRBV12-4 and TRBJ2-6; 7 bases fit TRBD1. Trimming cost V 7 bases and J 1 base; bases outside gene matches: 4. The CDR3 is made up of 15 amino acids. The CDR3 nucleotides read TGTGCCAGCATCGGGACAGAGTCTGGGGCCAACGTCCTGACTTTC. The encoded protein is CASIGTESGANVLTF.

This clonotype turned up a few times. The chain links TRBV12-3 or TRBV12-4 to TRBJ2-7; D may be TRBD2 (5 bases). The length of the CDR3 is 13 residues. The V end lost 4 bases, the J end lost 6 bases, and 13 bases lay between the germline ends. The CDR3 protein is CASSSGGWGEQYF. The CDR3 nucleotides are TGTGCCAGCAGTTCCGGAGGTTGGGGCGAGCAGTACTTC.

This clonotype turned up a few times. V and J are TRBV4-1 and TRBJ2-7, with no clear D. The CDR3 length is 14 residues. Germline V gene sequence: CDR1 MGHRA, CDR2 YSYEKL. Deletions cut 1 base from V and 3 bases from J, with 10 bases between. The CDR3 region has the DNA TGCGCCAGCAGCCAAGCGGAGCTGAGCTACGAGCAGTACTTC. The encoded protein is CASSQAELSYEQYF.

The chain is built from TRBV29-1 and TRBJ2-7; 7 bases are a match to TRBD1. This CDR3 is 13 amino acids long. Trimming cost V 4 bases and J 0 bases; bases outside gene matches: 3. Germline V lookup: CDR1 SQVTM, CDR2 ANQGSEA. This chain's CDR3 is CSVGSGGSYEQYF. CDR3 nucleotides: TGCAGCGTTGGATCAGGGGGCTCCTACGAGCAGTACTTC.

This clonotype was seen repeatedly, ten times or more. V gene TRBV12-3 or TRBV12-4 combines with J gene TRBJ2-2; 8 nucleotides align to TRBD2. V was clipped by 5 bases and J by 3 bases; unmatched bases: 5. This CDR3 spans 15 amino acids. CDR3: CASSPPGGDTGELFF. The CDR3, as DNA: TGTGCCAGCAGTCCACCGGGGGGGGACACCGGGGAGCTGTTTTTT.

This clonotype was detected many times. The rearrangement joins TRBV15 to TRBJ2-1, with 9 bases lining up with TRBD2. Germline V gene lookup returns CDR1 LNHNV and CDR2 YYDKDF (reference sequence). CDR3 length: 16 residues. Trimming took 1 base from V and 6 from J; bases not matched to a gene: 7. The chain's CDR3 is CATSRGPLTSGNEQFF. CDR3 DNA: TGTGCCACCAGCAGAGGGCCTCTGACTAGCGGCAATGAGCAGTTCTTC.

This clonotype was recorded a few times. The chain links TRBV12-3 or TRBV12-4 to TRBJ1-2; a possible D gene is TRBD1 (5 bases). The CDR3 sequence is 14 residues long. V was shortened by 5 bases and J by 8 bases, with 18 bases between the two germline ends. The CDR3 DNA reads TGTGCCAGCAGTCCCGGGACCTTAGGTCTCGGCTACACCTTC. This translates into CASSPGTLGLGYTF.

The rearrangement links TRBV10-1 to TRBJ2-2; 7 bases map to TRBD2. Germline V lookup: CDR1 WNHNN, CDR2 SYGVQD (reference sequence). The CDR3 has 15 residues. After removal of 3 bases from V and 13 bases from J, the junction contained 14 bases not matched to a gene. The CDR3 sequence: CASSDPTSRNVGLFF. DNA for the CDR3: TGCGCCAGCAGTGATCCGACTAGCCGGAATGTGGGGCTGTTTTTT.

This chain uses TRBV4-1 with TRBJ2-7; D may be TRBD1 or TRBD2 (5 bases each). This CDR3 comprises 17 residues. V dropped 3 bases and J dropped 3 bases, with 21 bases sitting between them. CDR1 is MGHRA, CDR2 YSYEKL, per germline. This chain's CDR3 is CASSQSPLMGPNYEQYF. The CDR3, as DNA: TGCGCCAGCAGCCAGTCGCCCCTGATGGGACCTAACTACGAGCAGTACTTC.

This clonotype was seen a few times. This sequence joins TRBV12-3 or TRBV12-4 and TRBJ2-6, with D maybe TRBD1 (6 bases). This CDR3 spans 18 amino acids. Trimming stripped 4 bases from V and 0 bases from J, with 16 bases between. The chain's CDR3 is CASSSDRPGSSGANVLTF. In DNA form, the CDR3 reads TGTGCCAGCAGTTCTGACAGGCCCGGTAGCTCTGGGGCCAACGTCCTGACTTTC.

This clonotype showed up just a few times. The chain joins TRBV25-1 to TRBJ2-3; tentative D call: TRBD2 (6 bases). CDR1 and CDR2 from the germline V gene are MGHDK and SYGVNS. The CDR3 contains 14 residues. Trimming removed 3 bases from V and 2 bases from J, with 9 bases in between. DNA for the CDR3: TGTGCCAGCAGTGATGGGACTTACACAGATACGCAGTATTTT. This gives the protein CASSDGTYTDTQYF.

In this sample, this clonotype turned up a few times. The CDR3 sequence is CASSPEGGSGYTF. CDR3 DNA sequence: TGCGCCAGCAGCCCGGAAGGGGGTAGCGGCTACACCTTC. The chain carries TRBV5-1 and TRBJ1-2, with D possibly matching TRBD1 (6 bases). The CDR3 loop spans 13 amino acids. Germline V gene data show CDR1 as SGHRS and CDR2 as YFSETQ. V was trimmed by 4 bases and J by 8 bases, leaving 15 bases between them.

CDR3 nucleotides: TGCAGTGCTAGCCACGACCGGGGGATACTACACTATGGCTACACCTTC. This translates into CSASHDRGILHYGYTF. The V and J genes are TRBV20-1 and TRBJ1-2; TRBD1 is a possible D gene (5 bases). There are 16 residues in the CDR3. The ends were cut back, 3 bases at V and 3 bases at J, with 20 bases in the middle. Per the germline V gene, CDR1 is DFQATT and CDR2 is SNEGSKA (reference sequence).

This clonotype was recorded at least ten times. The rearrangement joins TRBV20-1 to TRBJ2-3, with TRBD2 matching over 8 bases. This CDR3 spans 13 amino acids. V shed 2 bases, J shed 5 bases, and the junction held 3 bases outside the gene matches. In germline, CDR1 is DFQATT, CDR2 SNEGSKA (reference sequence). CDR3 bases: TGCAGTGCTAGAAACCTAGCGGGAGATACGCAGTATTTT. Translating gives CSARNLAGDTQYF.